This TCR beta chain was captured by sequencing in a study of blood T cells in healthy people across ages. The germline V gene encodes CDR1 SGDLS and CDR2 YYNGEE. V was shortened by 3 bases and J by 6 bases, with 16 bases between the two germline ends. The CDR3 spans 14 residues. This clonotype has more than one count but fewer than ten. What it binds is unknown. It was with a sample-barcoded 5' primer and a J-beta primer mix that a second PCR of roughly 7 to 12 cycles was run. From the 5' RACE reads, TCRdb called clonotypes with MiXCR, one entry per CDR3 protein. The sample carries approximately 730,000 distinct CDR3 sequences, roughly two fifths recorded once. General study findings and limits: In the absence of known donor CMV status, changes in expanded clonotypes were possibly confounded. PBMCs went unsorted, and a conclusive naive versus antigen-experienced comparison was therefore prevented.

The specimen sequenced was blood. The chain recombines TRBV9 with TRBJ2-7; the D gene is possibly TRBD2 (5 bases). The sequence came from a woman aged 55 to 70 in good health. The CDR3 is CASSARTQASEQYF. The CDR3, as DNA: TGTGCCAGCAGCGCTCGGACTCAGGCCTCCGAGCAGTACTTC.